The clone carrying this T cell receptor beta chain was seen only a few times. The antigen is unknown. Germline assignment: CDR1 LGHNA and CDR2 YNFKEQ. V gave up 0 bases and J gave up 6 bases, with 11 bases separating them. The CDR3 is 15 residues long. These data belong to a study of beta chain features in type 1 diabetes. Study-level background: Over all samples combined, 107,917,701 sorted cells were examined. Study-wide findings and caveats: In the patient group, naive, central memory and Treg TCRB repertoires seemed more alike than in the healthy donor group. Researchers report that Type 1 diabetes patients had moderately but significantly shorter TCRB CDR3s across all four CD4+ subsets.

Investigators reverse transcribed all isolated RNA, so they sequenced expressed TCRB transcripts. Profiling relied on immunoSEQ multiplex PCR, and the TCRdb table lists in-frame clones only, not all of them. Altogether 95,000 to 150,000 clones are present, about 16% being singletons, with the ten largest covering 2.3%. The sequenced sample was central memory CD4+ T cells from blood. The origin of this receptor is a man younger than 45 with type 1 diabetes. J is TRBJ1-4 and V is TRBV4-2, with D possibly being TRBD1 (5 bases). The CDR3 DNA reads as TGTGCCAGCAGCCAAGATGCCAGGGAAGATGAAAAACTGTTTTTT. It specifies CASSQDAREDEKLFF.